Listed here are 29 T cell receptor beta chains from one sample, sequenced in a study of blood T cells in healthy people across ages. Sample-barcoded 5' priming and a J-beta primer mix drove a second PCR of 7 to 11 cycles. A single record per CDR3 protein comes from TCRdb applying MiXCR to the 5' RACE reads. The sample yields about 290,000 distinct CDR3 sequences, 25% to 30% seen once. The source material was blood. These receptors were collected from a woman aged 65 to 85 in good health.

This chain connects TRBV7-2 to TRBJ2-2; no definite D call. Germline lookup yields CDR1 SGHTA and CDR2 FQGNSA. V gave up 5 bases and J gave up 6 bases, with 10 bases separating them. The CDR3 length is 13 residues. For the CDR3, the DNA is TGTGCCAGCAGCGCCAGTAGGCCCGGGGAGCTGTTTTTT. Its translation is CASSASRPGELFF.

V and J are TRBV27 and TRBJ2-5; tentative D call: TRBD1 (5 bases). The end of the DNA is better explained by TRBJ2-7, so the J call may be wrong. CDR1 and CDR2 (germline): MNHEY, SMNVEV (reference sequence). The CDR3 runs 15 residues. This CDR3 reads CASSFGSAGSYEQYF. The CDR3 DNA reads as TGTGCCAGCAGTTTTGGATCGGCAGGGTCCTACGAGCAGTACTTC.

This clonotype was seen a few times. The chain's CDR3 is CVASGNTEAFF. The CDR3 nucleotides read TGTGTAGCGTCGGGGAACACTGAAGCTTTCTTT. J is TRBJ1-1 and V is TRBV28; D call uncertain. This CDR3 comprises 11 residues. Germline loops: CDR1 MDHEN, CDR2 SYDVKM.

This clonotype has more than one count but fewer than ten. The rearrangement joins TRBV28 to TRBJ2-1; a possible D gene is TRBD2 (5 bases). In germline, CDR1 is MDHEN, CDR2 SYDVKM. The length of the CDR3 is 14 residues. Trimming cost V 6 bases and J 9 bases, with 18 bases left between them. The CDR3 sequence: CASSLLTEAAEQFF. The DNA of the CDR3 is TGTGCCAGCAGCTTACTCACGGAAGCGGCTGAGCAGTTCTTC.

This clonotype has a handful of counts. The V and J genes are TRBV19 and TRBJ2-5; 14 bases match TRBD2. Germline V gives CDR1 LNHDA, CDR2 SQIVND (reference sequence). This CDR3 has 15 amino acids. J was trimmed by 5 bases and V by 6 bases; bases with no gene match: 5. The CDR3 coding sequence is TGTGCCAGTAGCCAGGGACTAGCGGGAGTTGAGACCCAGTACTTC. It is translated as CASSQGLAGVETQYF.

This chain uses TRBV15 with TRBJ2-1; TRBD1 aligns across 9 bases. The CDR3 has 16 residues. In germline, CDR1 is LNHNV, CDR2 YYDKDF (reference sequence). Germline trimming cut 5 bases from V and 6 bases from J; bases unmatched to any gene: 11. In nucleotides, the CDR3 is TGTGCCACCAGCTTGGGATCCGGGACAGGGCTCAATGAGCAGTTCTTC. Its translation is CATSLGSGTGLNEQFF.

This clonotype was picked up a small number of times. The rearrangement uses TRBV28 and TRBJ1-4; weak D call: TRBD1 (5 bases). With 1 base removed from V and 3 bases from J, the gap between germline ends came to 9 bases. This CDR3 is 15 amino acids long. In germline, CDR1 is MDHEN, CDR2 SYDVKM. The CDR3 nucleotides read TGTGCCAGCAGTTTATACGGGGCTTCTAATGAAAAACTGTTTTTT. Its protein is CASSLYGASNEKLFF.

This clonotype turned up a few times. The chain recombines TRBV20-1 with TRBJ2-2, with 9 positions matching TRBD2. This CDR3 contains 16 residues. Trimming cost V 6 bases and J 7 bases; bases outside gene matches: 15. Germline V lookup: CDR1 DFQATT, CDR2 SNEGSKA (reference sequence). DNA for the CDR3: TGCAGTGCGGCCAGCCGGCTAGCGGGACTTGACGGGGAGCTGTTTTTT. Its protein is CSAASRLAGLDGELFF.

V usage is TRBV20-1 and J usage is TRBJ2-1, with D perhaps given as TRBD1 or TRBD2 (5 bases each). The V and J ends lost 5 bases and 1 base respectively, with 15 bases between them. This CDR3 has 15 residues. CDR1 and CDR2 from the germline V gene are DFQATT and SNEGSKA (reference sequence). The DNA for the CDR3 is TGCAGTGCTGCCTTGGGGCGGACTTCCTACAATGAGCAGTTCTTC. Translation gives CSAALGRTSYNEQFF.

This chain uses TRBV14 with TRBJ2-1; 9 bases align to TRBD1. The germline V gene has CDR1 SGHDN and CDR2 FVKESK. The CDR3 contains 14 residues. Germline trimming cut 8 bases from V and 7 bases from J; bases unmatched to any gene: 9. In DNA, the CDR3 is TGTGCCAGCCGCGACCGGGACAGGGTTAATGAGCAGTTCTTC. Protein: CASRDRDRVNEQFF.

This clonotype turned up a few times. The chain employs TRBV7-2 and TRBJ2-2; 10 bases fit TRBD2. Looked up from germline, CDR1 is SGHTA and CDR2 is FQGNSA. J lost 6 bases, V lost 4 bases, and 5 bases had no gene match. The CDR3 sequence is 15 residues long. The CDR3 loop reads CASSSSLAGAGELFF. In nucleotides, the CDR3 is TGTGCCAGCAGCTCGTCTCTAGCGGGAGCCGGGGAGCTGTTTTTT.

The chain carries TRBV6-1 and TRBJ1-4, with TRBD1 matching over 11 bases. The germline V gene encodes CDR1 MNHNS and CDR2 SASEGT. V shed 10 bases and J 7 bases; nucleotides not matched to a gene: 8. The CDR3 has 14 residues. CDR3 sequence (DNA): TGTGCCACCCATAGTGGGACAGGGGGTGAAAAACTGTTTTTT. It codes for CATHSGTGGEKLFF.

The rearrangement joins TRBV6-2 or TRBV6-3 to TRBJ1-2; D possibly corresponds to TRBD1 (5 bases). This CDR3 has 17 amino acids. V was shortened by 1 base and J by 4 bases, with 19 bases between the two germline ends. Germline V gives CDR1 MNHEY, CDR2 SVGEGT. CDR3 bases: TGTGCCAGCAGTTACTGGAGGGGAATCGCCTTAAGCTATGGCTACACCTTC. It encodes CASSYWRGIALSYGYTF.

The chain uses TRBV7-2 and TRBJ1-6, with TRBD1 as a possible D gene (6 bases). Germline CDR1 SGHTA, CDR2 FQGNSA. The CDR3 runs to 17 residues. The germline V and J ends were trimmed by 5 bases and 5 bases, with 19 bases remaining between them. DNA of the CDR3: TGTGCCAGCAGCCCGATTAGGGGGACTCCGAATAATTCACCCCTCCACTTT. Its translation: CASSPIRGTPNNSPLHF. The full variable domain, with the rest looked up from reference TRBV7-2 and TRBJ1-6, is GAGVSQSPSNKVTEKGKDVELRCDPISGHTALYWYRQSLGQGLEFLIYFQGNSAPDKSGLPSDRFSAERTGGSVSTLTIQRTQQEDSAVYLCASSPIRGTPNNSPLHFGNGTRLTVT.

The chain couples TRBV18 to TRBJ2-1; 10 positions agree with TRBD1. Judging by the DNA end, TRBJ2-5 fits better; the J call may be wrong. Germline V gene data show CDR1 as KGHSH and CDR2 as LQKENI. The length of the CDR3 is 16 residues. CDR3 region: CASSPPRGQGMETQYF. CDR3 in DNA: TGTGCCAGCTCACCACCCCGGGGACAGGGGATGGAGACCCAGTACTTC.

The chain links TRBV20-1 to TRBJ2-1; D gene unclear. V dropped 3 bases and J dropped 6 bases, with 6 bases sitting between them. Germline assignment: CDR1 DFQATT and CDR2 SNEGSKA (reference sequence). There are 11 residues in the CDR3. The CDR3 spells CSASTLNEQFF. CDR3 DNA: TGCAGTGCTAGTACGCTCAATGAGCAGTTCTTC.

This clonotype was picked up a small number of times. This chain uses TRBV12-3 or TRBV12-4 with TRBJ2-5; 12 nucleotides align to TRBD2. CDR3 length: 16 residues. The V gene end was trimmed by 3 bases and the J gene end by 4 bases; junction bases not matched to a gene: 6. CDR3 nucleotide sequence: TGTGCCAGCAGTTTTGGGTTGACTAGCGGGAGAGAGACCCAGTACTTC. This encodes CASSFGLTSGRETQYF.

The V call is TRBV11-2, the J call TRBJ2-5; TRBD2 agrees at 10 bases. The J call is doubtful: the DNA matches TRBJ2-7 better. This CDR3 is 15 amino acids long. From germline, CDR1 is SGHAT and CDR2 FQNNGV. CDR3 nucleotides: TGTGCCAGTAGAAAAGGGCGGACTAGCGGCTACGAGCAGTACTTC. Translation gives CASRKGRTSGYEQYF.

This clonotype was counted only a few times. The rearrangement joins TRBV7-9 to TRBJ2-5, with 10 bases identical to TRBD2. The J call may not be correct, given that the DNA end is closer to TRBJ2-1. Germline V lookup: CDR1 SEHNR, CDR2 FQNEAQ (reference sequence). CDR3 length equals 18 residues. In DNA form, the CDR3 reads TGTGCCAGCAGCTTAGCGTCCCAGCCTAGCGGGAGCCACAATGAGCAGTTCTTC. Translated: CASSLASQPSGSHNEQFF.

Concerning this clonotype: The missing conserved phenylalanine or tryptophan at the end of this CDR3 makes a read error likely. This chain connects TRBV28 to TRBJ1-1; D gene unclear. Germline CDR1 and CDR2: MDHEN and SYDVKM. Trimming stripped 3 bases from V and 5 bases from J, with 4 bases between. CDR3 length equals 11 residues. CDR3 loop: CASSLETEAFL. Written as DNA, the CDR3 is TGTGCCAGCAGTTTGGAGACTGAAGCTTTCCTT.

This clonotype has only a few counts. The chain carries TRBV20-1 and TRBJ2-7; D gene uncertain. Germline V gene data show CDR1 as DFQATT and CDR2 as SNEGSKA (reference sequence). Trimming removed 6 bases from V and 0 bases from J, with 12 bases in between. The CDR3 length is 13 residues. CDR3: CSANGPVSYEQYF. The DNA of the CDR3 is TGCAGTGCCAACGGACCCGTCTCCTACGAGCAGTACTTC.

A few counts support this clonotype. The chain couples TRBV25-1 to TRBJ1-2; D gene uncertain. Germline assignment: CDR1 MGHDK and CDR2 SYGVNS. The CDR3 runs 15 residues. Trimming left V 5 bases short and J 8 bases short, with 21 bases between. The DNA for the CDR3 is TGTGCCAGCAGTCCGCCAAACCGGGCCGAGAAGGGCTACACCTTC. It yields the protein CASSPPNRAEKGYTF.

This chain connects TRBV7-9 to TRBJ2-3; D unclear. V dropped 1 base and J dropped 1 base, with 9 bases sitting between them. The germline V gene encodes CDR1 SEHNR and CDR2 FQNEAQ (reference sequence). This CDR3 is 15 amino acids long. The CDR3 sequence is CASSLDPSGTDTQYF. Here the CDR3 DNA reads TGTGCCAGCAGCTTAGACCCAAGTGGCACAGATACGCAGTATTTT.

This chain connects TRBV4-1 to TRBJ2-2, with 9 bases lining up with TRBD1. V was clipped by 0 bases and J by 4 bases; unmatched bases: 3. Per the germline V gene, CDR1 is MGHRA and CDR2 is YSYEKL. The CDR3 extends over 16 amino acids. The chain's CDR3 is CASSQDGTGRTGELFF. In nucleotides, the CDR3 is TGCGCCAGCAGCCAAGATGGGACAGGGCGCACCGGGGAGCTGTTTTTT.

This clonotype turned up a few times. The genes are TRBV6-2 or TRBV6-3 and TRBJ2-7, with D tentatively TRBD2 (7 bases). Germline values: CDR1 MNHEY, CDR2 SVGEGT. The CDR3 extends over 15 amino acids. V dropped 5 bases and J dropped 0 bases, with 14 bases sitting between them. The DNA of the CDR3 is TGTGCCAGCAGTAGCGGGACATACCACTCCTACGAGCAGTACTTC. It codes for CASSSGTYHSYEQYF.

CDR3 coding DNA: TGTGCCAGCAGTCAGCGTCCTCGGGACACCTTTTTAGCCAAAAACATTCAGTACTTC. Translation: CASSQRPRDTFLAKNIQYF. The gene calls are TRBV6-1 and TRBJ2-4; TRBD1 is a possible D gene (6 bases). The CDR3 covers 19 residues. CDR1 MNHNS and CDR2 SASEGT come from the germline V gene. Trimming took off 5 bases at V and 0 bases at J, with 23 bases between the two ends.

The V and J genes are TRBV18 and TRBJ2-3; D is unresolved. The CDR3 has 14 residues. V shed 4 bases and J shed 6 bases, with 14 bases lying between them. CDR1 is KGHSH, CDR2 LQKENI, per germline. The CDR3 spells CASSRTPTADTQYF. In DNA, the CDR3 is TGTGCCAGCTCACGTACGCCCACTGCGGATACGCAGTATTTT.

This chain joins TRBV6-2 or TRBV6-3 and TRBJ1-2, with D hard to call. V lost 8 bases to trimming and J lost 5 bases, with 15 bases between them. The CDR3 runs 13 residues. CDR1 and CDR2 (germline): MNHEY, SVGEGT. The CDR3, as DNA: TGTGCCAGCGAATACTCAGGAGGTTATGGCTACACCTTC. Translated: CASEYSGGYGYTF.

The chain has TRBV19 and TRBJ2-1; no reliable D call. Germline loops: CDR1 LNHDA, CDR2 SQIVND (reference sequence). This CDR3 has 16 residues. V was pared by 3 bases and J by 3 bases, with 15 bases between. The CDR3 DNA reads as TGTGCCAGTAGTATTTTGGGCGGAAACCTCTACAATGAGCAGTTCTTC. This sequence encodes CASSILGGNLYNEQFF.